Listed below are T cell receptor beta chains from one sample, sequenced in a study of CD8 T cells in ankylosing spondylitis. TCRdb ran MiXCR on the 5' RACE reads and lists one entry per CDR3 protein. Here the sample spans some 200,000 distinct CDR3 sequences, roughly 24% being singletons. The material sequenced was blood, either unsorted or a sorted T cell fraction (not recorded which). All receptors come from a male donor with ankylosing spondylitis or in good health (not recorded which). Each CDR3 is given with its conserved first and last residue. D genes are given only for firm matches. The listing skips clone size in some rows; elsewhere it reads once, few, many or a size class.

d_gene: NA; v_gene: TRBV20-1; j_gene: TRBJ2-5; abundance: NA; CDR3aa: CSAILGETQYF; CDR3nt: TGCAGTGCTATTTTAGGAGAGACCCAGTACTTC
d_gene: TRBD2; v_gene: TRBV14; j_gene: TRBJ2-1; abundance: few; CDR3aa: CASSPYRGTSGRGDEQFF; CDR3nt: TGTGCCAGCAGCCCCTATCGAGGGACTAGCGGGAGGGGTGATGAGCAGTTCTTC
d_gene: TRBD2; v_gene: TRBV20-1; j_gene: TRBJ2-1; abundance: NA; CDR3aa: CSATRLAGGDEQFF; CDR3nt: TGCAGTGCCACACGACTAGCGGGAGGGGATGAGCAGTTCTTC
d_gene: NA; v_gene: TRBV14; j_gene: TRBJ2-5; abundance: NA; CDR3aa: CASSQDLRTTIDF; CDR3nt: TGTGCCAGCAGCCAAGATTTGAGGACCACAATTGACTTC
d_gene: TRBD1; v_gene: TRBV20-1; j_gene: TRBJ2-7; abundance: NA; CDR3aa: CSATGTDPYEQYF; CDR3nt: TGCAGTGCTACCGGGACAGACCCCTACGAGCAGTACTTC
d_gene: NA; v_gene: TRBV15; j_gene: TRBJ2-7; abundance: many; CDR3aa: CATSRDYGTATYEQYF; CDR3nt: TGTGCCACCAGCAGAGATTACGGGACGGCAACCTACGAGCAGTACTTC
d_gene: TRBD2; v_gene: TRBV11-2; j_gene: TRBJ2-3; abundance: NA; CDR3aa: CASSPRGGVDTQYF; CDR3nt: TGTGCCAGCAGCCCCCGGGGGGGGGTTGATACGCAGTATTTT
d_gene: NA; v_gene: TRBV6-5; j_gene: TRBJ2-2; abundance: many; CDR3aa: CASSSPSNTGELFF; CDR3nt: TGTGCCAGCAGTTCCCCATCGAACACCGGGGAGCTGTTTTTT
d_gene: TRBD2; v_gene: TRBV7-3; j_gene: TRBJ2-1; abundance: many; CDR3aa: CASSSLSGSDEQFF; CDR3nt: TGTGCCAGCAGCTCCCTTAGCGGGAGCGATGAGCAGTTCTTC
d_gene: TRBD1; v_gene: TRBV6-1; j_gene: TRBJ2-5; abundance: NA; CDR3aa: CASSPRSDREAQYF; CDR3nt: TGTGCCAGCAGTCCGCGGTCGGACAGGGAAGCCCAGTACTTC
d_gene: TRBD2; v_gene: TRBV12-3/TRBV12-4; j_gene: TRBJ2-3; abundance: NA; CDR3aa: CASSGGLAGVNRDTQYF; CDR3nt: TGTGCCAGCAGTGGGGGACTAGCGGGAGTGAACCGAGATACGCAGTATTTT
d_gene: NA; v_gene: TRBV4-1; j_gene: TRBJ2-6; abundance: few; CDR3aa: CASSQPLRRGSSGANVLTF; CDR3nt: TGCGCCAGCAGCCAACCCCTTCGTAGGGGCTCCTCTGGGGCCAACGTCCTGACTTTC
d_gene: NA; v_gene: TRBV6-5; j_gene: TRBJ2-7; abundance: few; CDR3aa: CASSYARGVGGTYEQYF; CDR3nt: TGTGCCAGCAGTTACGCGAGGGGGGTCGGGGGTACCTACGAGCAGTACTTC
d_gene: TRBD1; v_gene: TRBV5-1; j_gene: TRBJ2-2; abundance: few; CDR3aa: CASSSDRGTGELFF; CDR3nt: TGCGCCAGCAGCTCGGACAGGGGGACCGGGGAGCTGTTTTTT
d_gene: TRBD2; v_gene: TRBV12-3/TRBV12-4; j_gene: TRBJ2-3; abundance: NA; CDR3aa: CASSIAGAPDTQYF; CDR3nt: TGTGCCAGCAGTATAGCGGGTGCGCCAGATACGCAGTATTTT
d_gene: TRBD2; v_gene: TRBV11-2; j_gene: TRBJ2-1; abundance: NA; CDR3aa: CASSLERGLTGTSAYNEQFF; CDR3nt: TGTGCCAGCAGCTTAGAAAGGGGCTTAACCGGGACTAGCGCCTACAATGAGCAGTTCTTC
d_gene: NA; v_gene: TRBV7-8; j_gene: TRBJ2-7; abundance: NA; CDR3aa: CASSLPLLSGYEQYF; CDR3nt: TGTGCCAGCAGCTTACCCCTCCTCTCCGGGTACGAGCAGTACTTC
d_gene: NA; v_gene: TRBV24-1; j_gene: TRBJ2-5; abundance: many; CDR3aa: CATSDSSDPGLTQYF; CDR3nt: TGTGCCACCAGTGATTCATCCGACCCAGGGTTAACCCAGTACTTC
d_gene: NA; v_gene: TRBV5-1; j_gene: TRBJ2-7; abundance: many; CDR3aa: CASSPGGYEQYF; CDR3nt: TGCGCCAGCAGCCCTGGAGGATACGAGCAGTACTTC
d_gene: TRBD2; v_gene: TRBV12-3/TRBV12-4; j_gene: TRBJ2-5; abundance: once; CDR3aa: CASSLAGVTQYF; CDR3nt: TGTGCCAGCAGTTTGGCGGGAGTGACCCAGTACTTC
d_gene: TRBD1; v_gene: TRBV6-1; j_gene: TRBJ1-5; abundance: once; CDR3aa: CASSETAQGAGNQPQHF; CDR3nt: TGTGCCAGCAGTGAAACGGCACAGGGGGCTGGCAATCAGCCCCAGCATTTT
d_gene: NA; v_gene: TRBV9; j_gene: TRBJ1-1; abundance: many; CDR3aa: CASSRNRENTEAFF; CDR3nt: TGTGCCAGCAGCAGAAACAGGGAGAACACTGAAGCTTTCTTT
d_gene: NA; v_gene: TRBV12-5; j_gene: TRBJ2-7; abundance: many; CDR3aa: CASGGGDFPYEQYF; CDR3nt: TGTGCTAGTGGTGGCGGGGACTTCCCCTACGAGCAGTACTTC
d_gene: NA; v_gene: TRBV4-3; j_gene: TRBJ2-1; abundance: many; CDR3aa: CASSQLAKSSYNEQFF; CDR3nt: TGCGCCAGCAGCCAACTAGCGAAGAGCTCCTACAATGAGCAGTTCTTC
d_gene: NA; v_gene: TRBV18; j_gene: TRBJ2-1; abundance: few; CDR3aa: CASSQIEGNEQFF; CDR3nt: TGTGCCAGCTCACAGATCGAGGGCAATGAGCAGTTCTTC
d_gene: NA; v_gene: TRBV3-1; j_gene: TRBJ2-2; abundance: many; CDR3aa: CASSQETHTGELFF; CDR3nt: TGTGCCAGCAGCCAAGAGACACACACCGGGGAGCTGTTTTTT
d_gene: TRBD2; v_gene: TRBV5-1; j_gene: TRBJ2-7; abundance: many; CDR3aa: CASSQREANSYEQYF; CDR3nt: TGCGCCAGCAGTCAACGGGAGGCCAACTCCTACGAGCAGTACTTC
d_gene: TRBD2; v_gene: TRBV5-1; j_gene: TRBJ2-2; abundance: many; CDR3aa: CASSLGTSGSTGELFF; CDR3nt: TGCGCCAGCAGCTTGGGGACTAGCGGGAGCACCGGGGAGCTGTTTTTT
d_gene: NA; v_gene: TRBV10-3; j_gene: TRBJ1-1; abundance: many; CDR3aa: CAISEGQGAEAFF; CDR3nt: TGTGCCATCAGTGAGGGGCAGGGCGCTGAAGCTTTCTTT
d_gene: NA; v_gene: TRBV20-1; j_gene: TRBJ1-4; abundance: NA; CDR3aa: CSVQNEKLFF; CDR3nt: TGCAGTGTACAGAATGAAAAACTGTTTTTT
d_gene: TRBD2; v_gene: TRBV6-1; j_gene: TRBJ2-2; abundance: many; CDR3aa: CASSDGRVGTGELFF; CDR3nt: TGTGCCAGCAGTGATGGGAGGGTGGGCACCGGGGAGCTGTTTTTT
d_gene: NA; v_gene: TRBV15; j_gene: TRBJ1-5; abundance: NA; CDR3aa: CATSRGNNQPQHF; CDR3nt: TGTGCCACCAGCAGAGGGAACAATCAGCCCCAGCATTTT
d_gene: TRBD1; v_gene: TRBV9; j_gene: TRBJ2-7; abundance: few; CDR3aa: CASSPRTGQNYEQYF; CDR3nt: TGTGCCAGCAGCCCACGGACAGGTCAGAACTACGAGCAGTACTTC
d_gene: TRBD1; v_gene: TRBV7-2; j_gene: TRBJ2-6; abundance: few; CDR3aa: CASSTGTGRSGANVLTF; CDR3nt: TGTGCCAGCAGCACCGGGACAGGTCGCTCTGGGGCCAACGTCCTGACTTTC
d_gene: NA; v_gene: TRBV29-1; j_gene: TRBJ2-7; abundance: NA; CDR3aa: CSVANGLYEQYF; CDR3nt: TGCAGCGTTGCAAACGGGCTCTACGAGCAGTACTTC
d_gene: NA; v_gene: TRBV20-1; j_gene: TRBJ2-7; abundance: few; CDR3aa: CSARRPGRAYEQYF; CDR3nt: TGCAGTGCTAGACGCCCCGGTAGGGCCTACGAGCAGTACTTC